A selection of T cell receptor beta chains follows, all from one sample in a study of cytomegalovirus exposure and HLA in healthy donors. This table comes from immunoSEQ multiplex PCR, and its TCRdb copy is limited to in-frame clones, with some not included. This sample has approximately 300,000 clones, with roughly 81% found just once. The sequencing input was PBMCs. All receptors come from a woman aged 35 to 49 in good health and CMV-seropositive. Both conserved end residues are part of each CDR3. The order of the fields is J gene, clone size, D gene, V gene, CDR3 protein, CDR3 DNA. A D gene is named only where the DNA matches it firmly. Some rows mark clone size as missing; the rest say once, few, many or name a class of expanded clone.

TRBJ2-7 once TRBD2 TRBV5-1 CASSWTSGPTYEQYF TGCGCCAGCAGCTGGACTAGCGGGCCAACCTACGAGCAGTACTTC
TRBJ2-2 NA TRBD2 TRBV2 CASSLGLAGGAGELFF TGTGCCAGCAGTCTCGGACTAGCGGGAGGGGCCGGGGAGCTGTTTTTT
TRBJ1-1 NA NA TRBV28 CASGRSFLNTEAFF TGTGCCAGCGGGAGGTCCTTCCTCAACACTGAAGCTTTCTTT
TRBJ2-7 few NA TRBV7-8 CASSLGRASVSYEQYF TGTGCCAGCAGCTTAGGGAGGGCTAGCGTCTCCTACGAGCAGTACTTC
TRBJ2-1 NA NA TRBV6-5 CASSYHGGGGYNEQFF TGTGCCAGCAGTTACCATGGAGGCGGCGGTTACAATGAGCAGTTCTTC
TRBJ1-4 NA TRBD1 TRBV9 CASSEGTGGLNEKLFF TGTGCCAGCAGCGAGGGGACAGGGGGCCTTAATGAAAAACTGTTTTTT
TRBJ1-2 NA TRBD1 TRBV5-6 CASSLRDRGRNGYTF TGTGCCAGCAGCTTAAGGGACAGGGGGCGAAATGGCTACACCTTC
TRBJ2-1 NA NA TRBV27 CASSSGGPSNEQFF TGTGCCAGCAGTTCAGGAGGGCCCTCCAATGAGCAGTTCTTC
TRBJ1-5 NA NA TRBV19 CASSIDSSYQPQHF TGTGCCAGTAGTATTGACAGTTCCTATCAGCCCCAGCATTTT
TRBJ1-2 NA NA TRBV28 CASSSGNYGYTF TGTGCCAGCAGTTCGGGGAACTATGGCTACACCTTC
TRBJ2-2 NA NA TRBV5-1 CASSLAYGPTGELFF TGCGCCAGCAGCTTGGCCTACGGTCCCACCGGGGAGCTGTTTTTT
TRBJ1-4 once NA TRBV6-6 CASSYSSQTNEKLLF TGTGCCAGCAGTTACTCTTCGCAAACTAATGAAAAACTGCTTTTT
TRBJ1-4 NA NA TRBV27 CASSPQGVGMMLF TGTGCCAGCAGTCCACAGGGAGTAGGGATGATGCTTTTT
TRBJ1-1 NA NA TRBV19 CASSMVDRDTEAFF TGTGCCAGTAGTATGGTGGATCGGGACACTGAAGCTTTCTTT
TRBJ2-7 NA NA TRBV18 CASSSGTSLSYEQYF TGTGCCAGCTCATCCGGGACAAGTCTGTCCTACGAGCAGTACTTC
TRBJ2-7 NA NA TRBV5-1 CASSLVPGNYEQYF TGCGCCAGCAGCTTGGTGCCAGGGAACTACGAGCAGTACTTC
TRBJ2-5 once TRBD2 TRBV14 CASSQLSPGLAETQYF TGTGCCAGCAGCCAACTCAGTCCGGGACTAGCGGAGACCCAGTACTTC
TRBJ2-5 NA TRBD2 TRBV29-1 CSGTSGRETQYF TGCAGCGGGACTAGCGGGAGGGAGACCCAGTACTTC